The clone carrying this TCR beta chain was counted only a few times. As yet, its antigen is unknown. The sample belongs to a study of T cell repertoires in cytomegalovirus infection. General observations from the study: The ex vivo response was dominated by HLA-C-restricted CMV-specific TCR beta clonotypes.

The CDR3 is 16 residues long. Trimming pared 4 bases from V and 0 bases from J, leaving 15 bases between. The germline gives CDR1 KGHSH, CDR2 LQKENI. Each CDR3 protein gets one entry after TCRdb re-called the reads with MiXCR. This table holds approximately 290,000 distinct CDR3 sequences, around 25% found once. This clonotype was sampled from a human donor in good health (CMV status not recorded). Some clones in this sample may be carry-over from other donors' samples. The gene calls are TRBV18 and TRBJ1-1; possible D gene TRBD1, 5 bases. Sample: PBMCs. The CDR3 nucleotides are TGTGCCAGCTCACTAACACTACAGGTCCTGAACACTGAAGCTTTCTTT. It encodes CASSLTLQVLNTEAFF.